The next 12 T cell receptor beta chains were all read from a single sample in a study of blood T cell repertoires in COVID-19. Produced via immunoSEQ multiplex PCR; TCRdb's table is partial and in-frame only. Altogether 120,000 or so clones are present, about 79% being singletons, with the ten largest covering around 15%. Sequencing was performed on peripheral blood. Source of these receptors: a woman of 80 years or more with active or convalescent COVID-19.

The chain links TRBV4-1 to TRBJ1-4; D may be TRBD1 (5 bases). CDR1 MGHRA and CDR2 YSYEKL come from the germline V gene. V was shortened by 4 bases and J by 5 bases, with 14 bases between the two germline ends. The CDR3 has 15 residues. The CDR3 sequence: CASSPWGRTNEKLFF. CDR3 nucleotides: TGCGCCAGCAGCCCATGGGGCCGAACCAATGAAAAACTGTTTTTT.

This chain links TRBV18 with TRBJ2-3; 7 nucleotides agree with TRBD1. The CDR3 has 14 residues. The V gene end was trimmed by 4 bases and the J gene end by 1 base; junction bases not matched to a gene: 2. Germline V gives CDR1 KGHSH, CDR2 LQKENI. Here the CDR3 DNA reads TGTGCCAGCTCACTCGGACAGGGCACAGATACGCAGTATTTT. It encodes CASSLGQGTDTQYF.

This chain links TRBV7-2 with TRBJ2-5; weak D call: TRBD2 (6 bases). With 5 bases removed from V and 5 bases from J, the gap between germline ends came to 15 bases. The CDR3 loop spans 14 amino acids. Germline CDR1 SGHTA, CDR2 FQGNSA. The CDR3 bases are TGTGCCAGCAGCCCCGATGGAGGGTTGGAGACCCAGTACTTC. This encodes CASSPDGGLETQYF.

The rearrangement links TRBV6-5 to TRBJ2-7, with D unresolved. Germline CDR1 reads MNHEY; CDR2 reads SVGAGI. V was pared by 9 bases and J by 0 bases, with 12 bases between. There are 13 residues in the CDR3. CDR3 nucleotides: TGTGCCAGTCGTGGGCTTGACTCCTACGAGCAGTACTTC. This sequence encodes CASRGLDSYEQYF.

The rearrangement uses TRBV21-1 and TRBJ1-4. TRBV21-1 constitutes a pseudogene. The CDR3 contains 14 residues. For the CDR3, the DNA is TGTGCCAGCAGCAAAGGCCAGGGAGGTGAAAAACTGTTTTTT. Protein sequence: CASSKGQGGEKLFF.

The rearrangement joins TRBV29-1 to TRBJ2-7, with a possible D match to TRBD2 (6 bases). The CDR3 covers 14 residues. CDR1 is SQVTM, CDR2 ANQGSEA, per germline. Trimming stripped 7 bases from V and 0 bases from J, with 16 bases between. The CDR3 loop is CSATYTGSSYEQYF. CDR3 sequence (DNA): TGCAGCGCTACTTATACCGGGAGCTCCTACGAGCAGTACTTC.

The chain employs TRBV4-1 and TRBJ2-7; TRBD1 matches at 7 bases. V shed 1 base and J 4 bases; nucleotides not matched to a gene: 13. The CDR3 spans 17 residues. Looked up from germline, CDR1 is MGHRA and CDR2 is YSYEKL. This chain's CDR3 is CASSQVTPGQTRYEQYF. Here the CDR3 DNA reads TGCGCCAGCAGCCAAGTAACCCCGGGACAGACAAGATACGAGCAGTACTTC.

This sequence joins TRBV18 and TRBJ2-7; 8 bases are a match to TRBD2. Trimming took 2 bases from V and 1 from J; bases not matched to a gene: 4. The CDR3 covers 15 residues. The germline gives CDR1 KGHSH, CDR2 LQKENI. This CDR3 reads CASSPLLAGSYEQYF. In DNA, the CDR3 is TGTGCCAGCTCACCATTGTTAGCGGGGTCCTACGAGCAGTACTTC.

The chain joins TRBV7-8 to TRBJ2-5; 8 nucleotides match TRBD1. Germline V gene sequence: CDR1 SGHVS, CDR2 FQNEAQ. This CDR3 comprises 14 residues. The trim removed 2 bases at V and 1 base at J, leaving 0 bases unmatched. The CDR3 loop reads CASSLTGGQETQYF. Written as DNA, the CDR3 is TGTGCCAGCAGCTTAACAGGGGGCCAAGAGACCCAGTACTTC.

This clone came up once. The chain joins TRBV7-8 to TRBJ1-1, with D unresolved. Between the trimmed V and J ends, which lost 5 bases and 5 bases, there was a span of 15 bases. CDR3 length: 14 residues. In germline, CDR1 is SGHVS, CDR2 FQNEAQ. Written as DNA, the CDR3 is TGTGCCAGCAGCCCGGGTGAGGTTGGAACTGAAGCTTTCTTT. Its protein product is CASSPGEVGTEAFF.

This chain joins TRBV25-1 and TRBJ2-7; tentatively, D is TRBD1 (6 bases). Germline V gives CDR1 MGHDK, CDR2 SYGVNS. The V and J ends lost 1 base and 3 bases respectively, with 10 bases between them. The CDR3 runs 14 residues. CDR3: CASSELGAFYEQYF. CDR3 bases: TGTGCCAGCAGTGAATTGGGGGCGTTCTACGAGCAGTACTTC.

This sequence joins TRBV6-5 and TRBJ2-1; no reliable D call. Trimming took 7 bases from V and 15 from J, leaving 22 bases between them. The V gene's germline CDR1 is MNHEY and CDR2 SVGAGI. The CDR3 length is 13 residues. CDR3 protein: CASTPQRAGVRFF. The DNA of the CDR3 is TGTGCCAGCACGCCCCAGAGAGCTGGAGTTAGGTTCTTC.